These 19 T cell receptor beta chains came from one sample sequenced in a study of blood T cell repertoires in COVID-19. Method: immunoSEQ multiplex PCR; TCRdb's copy keeps in-frame clones and lacks some. The sample carries some 120,000 clones, 80% to 95% recorded once. What was sequenced was peripheral blood. All receptors derive from a man aged 50 or older with COVID-19, enrolled during active disease.

The rearrangement links TRBV6-6 to TRBJ2-2; 7 nucleotides agree with TRBD2. The CDR3 spans 15 residues. Germline lookup yields CDR1 MNHNY and CDR2 SVGAGI (reference sequence). J was trimmed by 0 bases and V by 6 bases; bases with no gene match: 4. CDR3 in DNA: TGTGCCAGCAGAACGAGCGGGACGAACACCGGGGAGCTGTTTTTT. It translates to CASRTSGTNTGELFF.

The chain combines TRBV28 with TRBJ2-7, with D maybe TRBD1 (6 bases). Germline loops: CDR1 MDHEN, CDR2 SYDVKM. The CDR3 contains 17 residues. V was trimmed by 5 bases and J by 2 bases, leaving 22 bases between them. CDR3 amino acids: CASSHPTFVTGTYEQYF. CDR3 in DNA: TGTGCCAGCAGTCACCCCACTTTTGTAACAGGGACCTACGAGCAGTACTTC.

In its sample, this clone was seen once. CDR3 protein: CASSPPLAGVKETQYF. CDR3 bases: TGTGCCAGCTCACCACCGTTAGCGGGGGTTAAAGAGACCCAGTACTTC. V is TRBV18 and J is TRBJ2-5, with 9 bases matching TRBD2. Germline values: CDR1 KGHSH, CDR2 LQKENI. V dropped 0 bases and J dropped 3; count of bases not matched to a gene: 5. The CDR3 extends over 16 amino acids.

This chain links TRBV7-9 with TRBJ2-1; 14 nucleotides agree with TRBD2. The CDR3 spans 17 residues. Germline loops: CDR1 SEHNR, CDR2 FQNEAQ (reference sequence). V was pared by 5 bases and J by 10 bases, with 13 bases of the junction left unmatched. This CDR3 is CASSPSLGTSGSGEQFF. The CDR3 region has the DNA TGTGCCAGCAGCCCATCTCTTGGGACTAGCGGGAGCGGCGAGCAGTTCTTC.

This chain connects TRBV2 to TRBJ2-1; 8 bases fit TRBD1. CDR3 length: 14 amino acids. Germline trimming cut 6 bases from V and 8 bases from J; bases unmatched to any gene: 9. In germline, CDR1 is SNHLY, CDR2 FYNNEI. In DNA, the CDR3 is TGTGCCAGCAGCCTCGGGACAGGTTTCGATGAGCAGTTCTTC. Protein: CASSLGTGFDEQFF.

This clone was detected once. The chain recombines TRBV27 with TRBJ2-2, with a tentative D call TRBD2 (6 bases). Germline V gives CDR1 MNHEY, CDR2 SMNVEV (reference sequence). V lost 2 bases and J 3 bases, leaving 13 bases between the germline ends. This CDR3 comprises 16 residues. This CDR3 is CASSLHGRLHTGELFF. DNA of the CDR3: TGTGCCAGCAGTTTACACGGGAGACTCCACACCGGGGAGCTGTTTTTT.

The rearrangement joins TRBV6-5 to TRBJ2-5; a weak D match, TRBD1 (5 bases). V was shortened by 2 bases and J by 7 bases, with 14 bases between the two germline ends. Per the germline V gene, CDR1 is MNHEY and CDR2 is SVGAGI. There are 14 residues in the CDR3. The CDR3 region is CASSYDGADRTQYF. CDR3 coding DNA: TGTGCCAGCAGTTACGATGGGGCGGATAGGACCCAGTACTTC.

This chain links TRBV5-5 with TRBJ1-5, with TRBD1 matching over 10 bases. The J segment lost 2 bases and the V segment lost 1 base, leaving 9 bases of the junction unmatched. This CDR3 has 18 residues. CDR1 is SGHKS, CDR2 YYEKEE, per germline (reference sequence). The CDR3: CASSLFWDRGFGNQPQHF. The CDR3 bases are TGTGCCAGCAGCTTGTTCTGGGACAGGGGATTTGGCAATCAGCCCCAGCATTTT.

The chain is built from TRBV7-9 and TRBJ2-5; tentative D call: TRBD1 (6 bases). Germline V gene data show CDR1 as SEHNR and CDR2 as FQNEAQ (reference sequence). Deletions cut 3 bases from V and 2 bases from J, with 10 bases between. The CDR3 totals 14 residues. The CDR3 region is CASSLGTSQETQYF. In DNA, the CDR3 is TGTGCCAGCAGCTTGGGGACATCTCAAGAGACCCAGTACTTC.

The chain recombines TRBV5-1 with TRBJ2-3; 8 nucleotides match TRBD1. Trimming removed 0 bases from V and 7 bases from J; junction bases left unmatched: 4. The CDR3 covers 14 residues. Germline V gene data show CDR1 as SGHRS and CDR2 as YFSETQ. The CDR3 region is CASSLGQGSNTQYF. As DNA, the CDR3 is TGCGCCAGCAGCTTGGGACAGGGGTCAAATACGCAGTATTTT.

The rearrangement links TRBV11-2 to TRBJ2-5; 12 bases are a match to TRBD2. The CDR3 sequence is 15 residues long. V lost 1 base, J lost 4 bases, and 1 base stayed unmatched. The V gene's germline CDR1 is SGHAT and CDR2 FQNNGV. The CDR3 reads CASSLALAGGETQYF. Written as DNA, the CDR3 is TGTGCCAGCAGCTTAGCACTAGCGGGAGGAGAGACCCAGTACTTC.

The chain links TRBV19 to TRBJ2-7, with 8 positions matching TRBD2. This CDR3 is built from 14 residues. In germline, CDR1 is LNHDA, CDR2 SQIVND (reference sequence). Trimming took 5 bases from V and 3 from J; bases not matched to a gene: 6. The DNA of the CDR3 is TGTGCCAGTAGTGTCGGGACTAGTATCTACGAGCAGTACTTC. Protein product: CASSVGTSIYEQYF.

The CDR3 here is CASSELSGTVTDTQYF. CDR3 nucleotides: TGCGCCAGCAGTGAGTTATCCGGGACAGTCACAGATACGCAGTATTTT. The chain uses TRBV10-1 and TRBJ2-3; 7 bases are a match to TRBD1. V lost 1 base and J lost 2; bases outside the gene matches: 6. From germline, CDR1 is WNHNN and CDR2 SYGVQD (reference sequence). CDR3 length: 16 amino acids.

The chain combines TRBV6-5 with TRBJ2-2, with D hard to call. The CDR3 loop spans 12 amino acids. Per the germline V gene, CDR1 is MNHEY and CDR2 is SVGAGI. Trimming stripped 5 bases from V and 7 bases from J, with 8 bases between. The chain's CDR3 is CASSPPGGELFF. DNA for the CDR3: TGTGCCAGCAGTCCGCCAGGCGGGGAGCTGTTTTTT.

The chain couples TRBV2 to TRBJ2-7; a weak D match, TRBD2 (6 bases). CDR3 size: 12 residues. Trimming took off 5 bases at V and 5 bases at J, with 10 bases between the two ends. Germline V gives CDR1 SNHLY, CDR2 FYNNEI. The chain's CDR3 is CASSLTGDEQYF. CDR3 DNA: TGTGCCAGCAGTCTGACGGGAGACGAGCAGTACTTC.

In the case of this clone: Other DNA sequences within the sample encode an identical CDR3. The gene calls are TRBV5-4 and TRBJ2-5; D not certain. From germline, CDR1 is SGHNT and CDR2 YYREEE (reference sequence). Trimming removed 3 bases at V and 2 bases at J, with 2 bases between. The CDR3 length is 11 residues. The CDR3 DNA follows: TGTGCCAGCAGCTCACAAGAGACCCAGTACTTC. The encoded protein is CASSSQETQYF.

CDR3 amino acids: CASSGRPTSGSYNEQFF. CDR3 sequence (DNA): TGTGCCAGCAGCGGTCGTCCCACTAGCGGCTCCTACAATGAGCAGTTCTTC. The gene calls are TRBV9 and TRBJ2-1; 8 bases are a match to TRBD2. V lost 3 bases to trimming and J lost 0 bases; unmatched junction nucleotides: 8. This CDR3 is built from 17 residues. From germline, CDR1 is SGDLS and CDR2 YYNGEE.

The chain couples TRBV7-9 to TRBJ2-3; D not certain. Germline V gene sequence: CDR1 SEHNR, CDR2 FQNEAQ (reference sequence). The CDR3 runs 13 residues. V lost 4 bases and J 2 bases, leaving 7 bases between the germline ends. The CDR3 spells CASSSSTTDTQYF. As DNA, the CDR3 is TGTGCCAGCAGCTCATCTACCACAGATACGCAGTATTTT. The full variable domain, its missing parts supplied by reference TRBV7-9 and TRBJ2-3, is DTGVSQNPRHKITKRGQNVTFRCDPISEHNRLYWYRQTLGQGPEFLTYFQNEAQLEKSRLLSDRFSAERPKGSFSTLEIQRTEQGDSAMYLCASSSSTTDTQYFGPGTRLTVL.

The CDR3 DNA is TGTGCCAGCAGCTTAGATACAGGGGCCCACCTAGCCTACAATGAGCAGTTCTTC. Residues: CASSLDTGAHLAYNEQFF. This chain joins TRBV13 and TRBJ2-1; 7 bases line up with TRBD1. The CDR3 extends over 18 amino acids. V gave up 1 base and J gave up 2 bases; unmatched junction bases: 11. Germline V gene data show CDR1 as PRHDT and CDR2 as FYEKMQ (reference sequence). The variable domain in full, completed from reference TRBV13 and TRBJ2-1, reads AAGVIQSPRHLIKEKRETATLKCYPIPRHDTVYWYQQGPGQDPQFLISFYEKMQSDKGSIPDRFSAQQFSDYHSELNMSSLELGDSALYFCASSLDTGAHLAYNEQFFGPGTRLTVL.